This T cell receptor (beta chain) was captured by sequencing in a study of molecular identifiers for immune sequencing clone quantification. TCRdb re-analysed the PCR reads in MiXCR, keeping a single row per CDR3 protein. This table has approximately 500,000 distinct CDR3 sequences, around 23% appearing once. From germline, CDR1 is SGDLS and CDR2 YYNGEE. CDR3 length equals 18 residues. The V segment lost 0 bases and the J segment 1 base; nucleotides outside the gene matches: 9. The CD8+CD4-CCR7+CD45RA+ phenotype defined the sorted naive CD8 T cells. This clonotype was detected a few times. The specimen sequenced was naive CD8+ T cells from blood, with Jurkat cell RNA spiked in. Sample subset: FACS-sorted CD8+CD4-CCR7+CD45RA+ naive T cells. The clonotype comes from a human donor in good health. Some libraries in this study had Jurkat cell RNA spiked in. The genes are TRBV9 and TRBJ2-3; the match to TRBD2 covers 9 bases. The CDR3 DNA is TGTGCCAGCAGCGTAGGCCCTCCGACTAGCGGAGGCACAGATACGCAGTATTTT. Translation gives CASSVGPPTSGGTDTQYF. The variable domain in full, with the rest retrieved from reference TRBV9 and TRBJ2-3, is DSGVTQTPKHLITATGQRVTLRCSPRSGDLSVYWYQQSLDQGLQFLIQYYNGEERAKGNILERFSAQQFPDLHSELNLSSLELGDSALYFCASSVGPPTSGGTDTQYFGPGTRLTVL.